The rows below give T cell receptor beta chains drawn from one sample of a study of blood T cell repertoires in COVID-19. TCRdb keeps only in-frame clones here, not all; method: immunoSEQ multiplex PCR. Here the sample spans about 97,000 clones, 70% to 90% being singletons. Sequenced input: peripheral blood. The origin of the receptors is a man aged 45-60 years with COVID-19, enrolled during active disease. Each CDR3 is given with its conserved first and last residue. Fields, in order: V gene, clone size, J gene, D gene, CDR3 DNA, CDR3 protein. A D gene is named only where the DNA matches it firmly. Size tells how often a clone was seen (once, few, many) or the class of an expanded clone, and some rows leave it out.

>TRBV3-1/TRBV3-2|-|TRBJ1-1|TRBD1
TGTGCCAGCAGCCACCAAAATCCGGGACAGGGGAACACTGAAGCTTTCTTT
CASSHQNPGQGNTEAFF
>TRBV27|-|TRBJ2-1|TRBD2
TGTGCCAGCAGTTCCACTAGCGGGGGGGCGGGTGAGCAGTTCTTC
CASSSTSGGAGEQFF
>TRBV6-1|-|TRBJ2-7|-
TGTGCCAGCAGTGAAAGGGGCGGGGACCGGGGAAACTTC
CASSERGGDRGNF
>TRBV4-2|-|TRBJ2-6|-
TGTGCCAGCAGCCAAGAACAGGGCGGAGCTGGGGCCAACGTCCTGACTTTC
CASSQEQGGAGANVLTF
>TRBV6-2/TRBV6-3|once|TRBJ2-5|TRBD1
TGTGCCAGCAGCGACGGACAGGGGAGAAAGACCCAGTACTTC
CASSDGQGRKTQYF
>TRBV4-1|-|TRBJ2-2|-
TGCGCCAGCAGCCTCCACGAGGGGGCCGGGGAGCTGTTTTTT
CASSLHEGAGELFF
>TRBV10-3|-|TRBJ2-7|TRBD2
TGTGCCATCAGTCCCTCGGGCGGGGGGAATCGTTGGACCTACGAGCAGTACTTC
CAISPSGGGNRWTYEQYF
>TRBV19|-|TRBJ2-7|-
TGTGCCAGTAGTATTAAGGGGTCCTACGAGCAGTACTTC
CASSIKGSYEQYF
>TRBV13|-|TRBJ1-2|-
TGTGCCAGCGGGGTTACAGGGATTGCCAGCTATGGCTACACCTTC
CASGVTGIASYGYTF
>TRBV2|-|TRBJ2-7|-
TGTGCCAGCAGTCGACAGGTCGGATCCTACGAGCAGTACTTC
CASSRQVGSYEQYF
>TRBV7-9|-|TRBJ1-6|-
TGTGCCAGCAGCTTAGCGGACAGTCCCCTCCACTTT
CASSLADSPLHF
>TRBV4-2|-|TRBJ2-5|-
TGTGCCAGCAGCCAACTTCTAGCTCAAGAGACCCAGTACTTC
CASSQLLAQETQYF
>TRBV19|-|TRBJ1-5|-
TGTGCCAGTAGCGTGGCGGGTATCGGTCAGCCCCAGCATTTT
CASSVAGIGQPQHF
>TRBV19|-|TRBJ1-2|TRBD1
TGTGCCAGTAGTATACAGGGGGCTCGGGGCTACACCTTC
CASSIQGARGYTF
>TRBV5-8|once|TRBJ1-6|-
TGTGCCAGCAGCCCTGGACAGACATATAATTCACCCCTCCACTTT
CASSPGQTYNSPLHF
>TRBV15|-|TRBJ1-6|-
TGTGCCACCAGCACCGAGGGGTCCATAGCGGGTAATTCACCCCTCCACTTT
CATSTEGSIAGNSPLHF
>TRBV30|-|TRBJ2-5|TRBD2
TGTGCCTGGAGTGTCCCCCTTAGCGGGGATTTGGAGACCCAGTACTTC
CAWSVPLSGDLETQYF
>TRBV29-1|-|TRBJ2-1|TRBD1
TGCAGCGTTAAACCCGGGACAGGGGGGAATGAGCAGTTCTTC
CSVKPGTGGNEQFF
>TRBV6-5|-|TRBJ2-3|-
TGTGCCAGCAGCGGGGGAGTCACAGATACGCAGTATTTT
CASSGGVTDTQYF
>TRBV6-2/TRBV6-3|-|TRBJ2-1|TRBD2
TGTGCCAGCAGCCCGGGGAGGCGGGGGGGCCTCGGTGAGCAGTTCTTC
CASSPGRRGGLGEQFF
>TRBV15|-|TRBJ2-2|TRBD2
TGTGCCACCAGCAGATCCGGACTAGCGGGCCACACCGGGGAGCTGTTTTTT
CATSRSGLAGHTGELFF
>TRBV27|once|TRBJ1-5|-
TGTGCCAGCAGCCCGGGGTCATTGGGGTATCAGCCCCAGCATTTT
CASSPGSLGYQPQHF